This T cell receptor (beta chain) was observed in a study of cytomegalovirus exposure and HLA in healthy donors. Assay: immunoSEQ multiplex PCR; the TCRdb copy retains only in-frame clones and omits some. The table includes 70,000 or so clones, 91% detected once. Broader study findings: The study flagged about 150 TCR beta chains as cytomegalovirus-associated. Cytomegalovirus status was reportedly diagnosed by the classifier with high sensitivity and specificity. In vitro work confirmed that a few CMV-associated chains recognize CMV antigens.

For this clone: Its antigen is as yet unknown.

Germline-derived CDR1 and CDR2 are MGHDK and SYGVNS. There are 14 residues in the CDR3. Trimming took 7 bases from V and 7 from J, leaving 17 bases between them. The chain links TRBV25-1 to TRBJ2-1, with D possibly matching TRBD1 (6 bases). Sequencing was carried out using PBMCs. The sequence was collected from a man aged 18 to 29 in good health and CMV-seronegative. In DNA form, the CDR3 reads TGTGCCAGCACCGAGGGGGAGCAGTGGAATGAGCAGTTCTTC. Protein: CASTEGEQWNEQFF.